The text below deals with one TCR beta chain. Its cognate antigen has yet to be identified. No base-level quality is on record; no much larger clone is a single base apart. Each donor gave one peripheral blood draw, approximately 0.11 L on average, collected into heparinised tubes. Naive, central memory, regulatory and stem cell-like memory CD4+ T cells were sorted on a BD FACSAria II using a panel including CD45RO, CCR7, CD25, CD127, CD95 and CD27. Every sorted population had a purity above 95%. PBMCs were separated immediately by Lymphoprep density gradient centrifugation and were stained directly, without being cultured. To minimize batch effects, samples were stained and sorted in pairs, one healthy donor with one patient per experiment. The entire amount of isolated RNA was reverse transcribed using the High Capacity cDNA Reverse Transcription Kit, so the sequenced TCRB transcripts were expressed ones. Deep immunoSEQ sequencing was performed on naive, central memory and regulatory T cell samples, with an average of roughly 3.3 million total reads per sample. Sorted cells were lysed in RLT buffer and RNA was extracted with DNase-treated RNeasy Micro or Mini kits, depending on cell number. Each cell subset was processed on its own to prevent cross-contamination, while patient and healthy donor samples were processed together. The immunoSEQ multiplex PCR was used to amplify TCRB sequences from cDNA, generating 87-bp fragments that spanned the CDR3 region. The amplicons were sequenced using the Illumina HiSeq platform. As for how the authors treated the data: PCR bias was computationally corrected using synthetic template baselines, reads within Hamming distance 2 were collapsed, and singletons that could not be merged were discarded. Reads were aligned to IMGT to assign V, D and J genes, CDR3 length, and insertions or deletions at six rearrangement sites. Within each subset, clonotype counts were normalized to sorted cell number, and only after that were true diversity and Gini coefficients computed with the tcR R package. The overlap coefficient, calculated on TCRB nucleotide sequences, was used to measure repertoire sharing. As a proxy for the pre-selection repertoire, out-of-frame TCRB sequences from naive cells were analyzed. The table was pulled from immuneACCESS by TCRdb, which kept in-frame rearrangements only. Such tables lose some clones; where checked, under half of the loss comes from unresolved V genes, and the rest has no known cause. That table is the source of V, J and clone size, and D and trimming were worked out from the DNA. The sample includes around 500,000 clones, with approximately 10% observed a single time. The ten largest clones take up 0.04% to 0.05% of the sample.

This sample is drawn from a study of beta chain features in type 1 diabetes listed by TCRdb under 2018. The study in broad terms: Patients and healthy donors did not differ in mean age, gender distribution, total cell number or subset yield. The study compared TCRB repertoires of sorted circulating CD4+ T cell subsets between recently diagnosed type 1 diabetes patients and matched healthy donors. Regulatory and stem cell-like memory subsets were obtained from only 8 patients and roughly 8 healthy donors, while naive and central memory subsets were obtained from all 30 or so donors. A total of some 100,000,000 sorted cells were examined across all samples, and the number of cells per subset was strongly correlated with RNA yield. Broader findings and caveats from the paper: At VDJ recombination sites, patients with type 1 diabetes made fewer insertions and deleted more nucleotides, a pattern implying thymic rearrangement abnormalities. PCR might favor shorter templates, but patient and control samples were amplified and corrected together, so any skew would affect both groups equally. Sequencing cDNA rather than genomic DNA could over-represent highly expressing activated cells, although activation and CD3 levels did not differ between groups. A moderate but significant shortening of TCRB CDR3 length was observed in type 1 diabetes patients in all four CD4+ subsets. Naive, central memory and regulatory TCRB repertoires appeared more similar among patients than among healthy donors. Because small numbers of individuals were included in the HLA sub-analyses, any influence of HLA type on TCRB rearrangement was left unresolved.

The clonotype was recovered from a woman younger than 35 in good health. The material sequenced was naive CD4+ T cells from blood. This specimen's cell subset or site label, per the study, means: true naive CD4+ T cells.

The DNA reads TGTGCCAGCAGTCCTGTGGGGACAGGGGTATTTAGCTCCTACAATGAGCAGTTCTTC. Its protein product is CASSPVGTGVFSSYNEQFF. The chain links TRBV28 with TRBJ2-1, with 10 bases aligning to TRBD1. The V end gives up 5 bases and the J end 0 bases, leaving 13 bases in the junction not matched to a gene. According to the germline V gene, CDR1 reads MDHEN and CDR2 reads SYDVKM. The CDR3, cysteine through phenylalanine, is 19 amino acids long. Just CDR3 DNA is preserved here, 57 bases in frame from base 1. With the rest looked up from the reference TRBV28 and TRBJ2-1 genes rather than sequenced, the full variable domain is DVKVTQSSRYLVKRTGEKVFLECVQDMDHENMFWYRQDPGLGLRLIYFSYDVKMKEKGDIPEGYSVSREKKERFSLILESASTNQTSMYLCASSPVGTGVFSSYNEQFFGPGTRLTVL.